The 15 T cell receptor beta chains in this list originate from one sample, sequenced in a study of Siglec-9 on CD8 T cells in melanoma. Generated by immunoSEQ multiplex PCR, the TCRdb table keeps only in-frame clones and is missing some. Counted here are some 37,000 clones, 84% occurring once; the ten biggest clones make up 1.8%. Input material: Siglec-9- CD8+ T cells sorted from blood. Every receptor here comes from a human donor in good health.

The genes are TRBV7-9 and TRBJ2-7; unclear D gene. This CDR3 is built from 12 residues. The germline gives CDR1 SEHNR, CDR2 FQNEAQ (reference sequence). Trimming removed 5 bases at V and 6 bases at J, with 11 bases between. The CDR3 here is CASSPKISEQYF. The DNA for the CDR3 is TGTGCCAGCAGCCCAAAAATCAGCGAGCAGTACTTC.

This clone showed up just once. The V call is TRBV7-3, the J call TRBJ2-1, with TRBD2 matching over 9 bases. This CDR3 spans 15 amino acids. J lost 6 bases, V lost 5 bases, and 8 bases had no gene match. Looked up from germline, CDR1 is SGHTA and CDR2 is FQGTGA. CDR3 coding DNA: TGTGCCAGCAGCGTTATAGCGGGGGAGGGCAATGAGCAGTTCTTC. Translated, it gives CASSVIAGEGNEQFF.

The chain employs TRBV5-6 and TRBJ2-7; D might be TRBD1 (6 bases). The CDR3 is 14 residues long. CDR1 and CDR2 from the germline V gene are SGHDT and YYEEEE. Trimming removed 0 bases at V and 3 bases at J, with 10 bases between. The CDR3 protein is CASSLGQENYEQYF. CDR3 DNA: TGTGCCAGCAGCTTGGGACAGGAGAACTACGAGCAGTACTTC. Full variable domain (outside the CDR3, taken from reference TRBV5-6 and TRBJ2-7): DAGVTQSPTHLIKTRGQQVTLRCSPKSGHDTVSWYQQALGQGPQFIFQYYEEEERQRGNFPDRFSGHQFPNYSSELNVNALLLGDSALYLCASSLGQENYEQYFGPGTRLTVT.

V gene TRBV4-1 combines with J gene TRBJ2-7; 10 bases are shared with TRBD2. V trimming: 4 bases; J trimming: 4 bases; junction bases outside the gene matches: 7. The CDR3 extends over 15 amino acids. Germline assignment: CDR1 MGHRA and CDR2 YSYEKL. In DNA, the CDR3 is TGCGCCAGCAGCCCACAAGCGGGAGGGCGGTACGAGCAGTACTTC. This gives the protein CASSPQAGGRYEQYF.

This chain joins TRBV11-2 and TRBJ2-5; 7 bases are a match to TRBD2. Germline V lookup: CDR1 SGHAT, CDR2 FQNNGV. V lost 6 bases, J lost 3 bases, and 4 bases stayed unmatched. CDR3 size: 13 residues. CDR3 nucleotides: TGTGCCAGCAGAAACCTAGCGGAAGAGACCCAGTACTTC. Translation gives CASRNLAEETQYF.

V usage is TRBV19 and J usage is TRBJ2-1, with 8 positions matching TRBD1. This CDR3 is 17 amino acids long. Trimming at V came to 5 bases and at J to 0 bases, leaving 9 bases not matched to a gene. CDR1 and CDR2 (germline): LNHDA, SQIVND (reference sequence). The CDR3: CASSADRGRSSYNEQFF. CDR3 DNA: TGTGCCAGTAGTGCCGACAGGGGCCGAAGCTCCTACAATGAGCAGTTCTTC.

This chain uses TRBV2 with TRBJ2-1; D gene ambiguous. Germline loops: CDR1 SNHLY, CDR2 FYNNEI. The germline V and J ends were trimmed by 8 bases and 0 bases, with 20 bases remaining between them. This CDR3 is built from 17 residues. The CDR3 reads CASFPPGVPSSYNEQFF. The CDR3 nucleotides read TGTGCCAGCTTCCCCCCAGGCGTACCGAGCTCCTACAATGAGCAGTTCTTC.

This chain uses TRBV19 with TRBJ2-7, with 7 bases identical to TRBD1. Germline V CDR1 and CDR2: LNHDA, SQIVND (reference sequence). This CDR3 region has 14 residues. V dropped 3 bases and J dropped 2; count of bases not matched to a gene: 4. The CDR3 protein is CASSMGTDTYEQYF. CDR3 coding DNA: TGTGCCAGTAGTATGGGGACAGACACCTACGAGCAGTACTTC.

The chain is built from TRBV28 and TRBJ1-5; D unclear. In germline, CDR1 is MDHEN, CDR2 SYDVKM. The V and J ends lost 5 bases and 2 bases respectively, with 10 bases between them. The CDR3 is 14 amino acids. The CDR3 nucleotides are TGTGCCAGCAGTCCGGCCCTTGGCAATCAGCCCCAGCATTTT. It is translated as CASSPALGNQPQHF. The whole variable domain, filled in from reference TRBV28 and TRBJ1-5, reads DVKVTQSSRYLVKRTGEKVFLECVQDMDHENMFWYRQDPGLGLRLIYFSYDVKMKEKGDIPEGYSVSREKKERFSLILESASTNQTSMYLCASSPALGNQPQHFGDGTRLSIL.

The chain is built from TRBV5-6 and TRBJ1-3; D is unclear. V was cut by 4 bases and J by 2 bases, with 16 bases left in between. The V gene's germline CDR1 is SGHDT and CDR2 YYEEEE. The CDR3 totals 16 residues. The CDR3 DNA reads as TGTGCCAGCAGCGGAGGCGCGGGAACCCCTGGAAACACCATATATTTT. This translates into CASSGGAGTPGNTIYF. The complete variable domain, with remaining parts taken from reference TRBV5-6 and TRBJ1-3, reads DAGVTQSPTHLIKTRGQQVTLRCSPKSGHDTVSWYQQALGQGPQFIFQYYEEEERQRGNFPDRFSGHQFPNYSSELNVNALLLGDSALYLCASSGGAGTPGNTIYFGEGSWLTVV.

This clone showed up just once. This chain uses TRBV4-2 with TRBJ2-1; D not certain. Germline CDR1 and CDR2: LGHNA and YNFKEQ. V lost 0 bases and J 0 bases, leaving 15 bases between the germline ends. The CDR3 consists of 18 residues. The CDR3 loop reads CASSQDFPLSDSYNEQFF. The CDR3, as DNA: TGTGCCAGCAGCCAAGATTTCCCGCTGTCTGACTCCTACAATGAGCAGTTCTTC.

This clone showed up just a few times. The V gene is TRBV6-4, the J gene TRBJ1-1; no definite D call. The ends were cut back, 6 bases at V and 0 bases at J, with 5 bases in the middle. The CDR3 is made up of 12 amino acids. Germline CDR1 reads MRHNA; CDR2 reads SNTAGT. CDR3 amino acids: CASRTLNTEAFF. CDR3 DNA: TGTGCCAGCAGAACACTGAACACTGAAGCTTTCTTT.

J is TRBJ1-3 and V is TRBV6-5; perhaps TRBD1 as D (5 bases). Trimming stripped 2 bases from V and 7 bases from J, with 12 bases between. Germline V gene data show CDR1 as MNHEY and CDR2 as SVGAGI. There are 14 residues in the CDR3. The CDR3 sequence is CASSYGQGINTIYF. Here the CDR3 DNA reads TGTGCCAGCAGTTACGGGCAGGGTATCAACACCATATATTTT.

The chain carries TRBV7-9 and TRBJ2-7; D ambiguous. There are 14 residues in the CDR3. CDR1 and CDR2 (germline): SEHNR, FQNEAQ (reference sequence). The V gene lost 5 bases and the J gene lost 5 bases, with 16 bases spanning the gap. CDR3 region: CASSPRKETHEQYF. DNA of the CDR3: TGTGCCAGCAGCCCACGTAAGGAGACCCACGAGCAGTACTTC.

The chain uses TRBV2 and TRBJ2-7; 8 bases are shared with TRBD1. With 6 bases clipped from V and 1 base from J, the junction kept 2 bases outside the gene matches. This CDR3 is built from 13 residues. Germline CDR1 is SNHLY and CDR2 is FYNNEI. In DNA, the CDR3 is TGTGCCAGCAGGGACAGGGCATCCTACGAGCAGTACTTC. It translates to CASRDRASYEQYF.